Following are 5 T cell receptor beta chains from one sample sequenced in a study of Graves' ophthalmopathy and Graves' hyperthyroidism. RNA transcripts were the template, and TCR beta CDR3 regions were amplified from them. Scientists carried out first-round RT-PCR using HTBI primers and then a second-round multiplex PCR. MiXCR was run by TCRdb on the multiplex PCR reads, yielding one entry per CDR3 protein. This sample has more than 1,000,000 distinct CDR3 sequences, with approximately 35% found just once. The specimen sequenced was peripheral blood or thyroid tissue (not recorded which). These receptors were obtained from an adult man with Graves' hyperthyroidism.

This clonotype was observed at least ten times. The CDR3 loop is CSAQGPDRGEETQYF. In DNA form, the CDR3 reads TGCAGTGCTCAAGGCCCCGACAGGGGCGAAGAGACCCAGTACTTC. V gene TRBV20-1 combines with J gene TRBJ2-5; 8 bases map to TRBD1. The V gene's germline CDR1 is DFQATT and CDR2 SNEGSKA (reference sequence). J lost 3 bases, V lost 5 bases, and 11 bases had no gene match. This CDR3 spans 15 amino acids.

This clonotype was observed a few times. This CDR3 reads CSAADSDYGYTF. CDR3 nucleotides: TGCAGCGCCGCGGACAGCGACTATGGCTACACCTTC. The chain employs TRBV29-1 and TRBJ1-2; maybe TRBD1 (6 bases). Germline lookup yields CDR1 SQVTM and CDR2 ANQGSEA. This CDR3 spans 12 amino acids. Trimming took 7 bases from V and 3 from J, leaving 12 bases between them.

In this sample, this clonotype turned up a few times. This sequence joins TRBV5-1 and TRBJ2-5, with 13 bases fitting TRBD2. The germline gives CDR1 SGHRS, CDR2 YFSETQ. The CDR3 sequence is 13 residues long. V trimming: 0 bases; J trimming: 13 bases; junction bases outside the gene matches: 3. CDR3 bases: TGCGCCAGCAGCTTGGAACTAGCGGGAGGGAGGTACTTC. Translation gives CASSLELAGGRYF. Together with reference TRBV5-1 and TRBJ2-5, the CDR3 gives the full variable domain: KAGVTQTPRYLIKTRGQQVTLSCSPISGHRSVSWYQQTPGQGLQFLFEYFSETQRNKGNFPGRFSGRQFSNSRSEMNVSTLELGDSALYLCASSLELAGGRYFGPGTRLLVL.

Many counts were recorded for this clonotype. CDR3 protein: CASSSSRDRVRSPLHF. As DNA, the CDR3 is TGTGCCAGCAGCTCGAGCCGGGACAGGGTTCGTTCACCCCTCCACTTT. V gene TRBV7-6 combines with J gene TRBJ1-6; 9 positions match TRBD1. Germline V gene data show CDR1 as SGHVS and CDR2 as FNYEAQ. Unmatched junction bases numbered 10, after V lost 4 bases and J lost 9 bases. The CDR3 length is 16 residues.

This clonotype was recorded a few times. One end of the junction varies from germline; a read error may be responsible. V usage is TRBV10-3 and J usage is TRBJ1-2; 8 nucleotides line up with TRBD1. The CDR3 consists of 14 residues. Germline assignment: CDR1 ENHRY and CDR2 SYGVKD. The CDR3 is CASSTADRAYGYTF. The CDR3 nucleotides read TGTGCCAGCAGTACCGCGGACAGGGCGTATGGCTACACCTTC.